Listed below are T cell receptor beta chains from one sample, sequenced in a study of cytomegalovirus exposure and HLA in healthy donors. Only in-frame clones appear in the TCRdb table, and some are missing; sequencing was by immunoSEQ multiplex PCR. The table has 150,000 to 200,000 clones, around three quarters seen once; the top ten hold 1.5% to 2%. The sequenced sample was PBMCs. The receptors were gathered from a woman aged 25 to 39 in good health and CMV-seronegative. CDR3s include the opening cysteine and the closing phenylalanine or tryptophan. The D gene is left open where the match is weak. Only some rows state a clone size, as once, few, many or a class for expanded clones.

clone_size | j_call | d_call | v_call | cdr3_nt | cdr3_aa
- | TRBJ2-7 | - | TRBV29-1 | TGCAGCGTTGAAGGGCAGGGTCCCACCTACGAGCAGTACTTC | CSVEGQGPTYEQYF
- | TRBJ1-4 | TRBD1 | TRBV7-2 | TGTGCCAGCAGCTTTACCGGGACAGATCGAAAACTGTTTTTT | CASSFTGTDRKLFF
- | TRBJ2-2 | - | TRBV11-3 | TGTGCCAGCAGCTTAGACACAGGGTGGACCGGGGAGCTGTTTTTT | CASSLDTGWTGELFF
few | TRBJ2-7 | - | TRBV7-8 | TGTGCCAGCAGCAGCCGGGGGAAGATTTACGAGCAGTACTTC | CASSSRGKIYEQYF
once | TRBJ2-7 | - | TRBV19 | TGTGCCAGTAGTATAGGTAGGGGCTACGAGCAGTACTTC | CASSIGRGYEQYF
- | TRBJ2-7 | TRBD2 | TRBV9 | TGTGCCAGCAGCGTAGGAGGTAGCGGGGAGGTGGACGAGCAGTACTTC | CASSVGGSGEVDEQYF
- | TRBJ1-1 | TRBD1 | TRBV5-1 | TGCGCCAGCAGCGCGTACAGGGGAGAGAACACTGAAGCTTTCTTT | CASSAYRGENTEAFF
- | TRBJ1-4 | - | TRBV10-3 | TGTGCCATCAGTGATCAGGGGTTTGAAAAACTGTTTTTT | CAISDQGFEKLFF
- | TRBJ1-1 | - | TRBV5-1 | TGCGCCAGCAGCTTCACCGGGACACCGAACACTGAAGCTTTCTTT | CASSFTGTPNTEAFF
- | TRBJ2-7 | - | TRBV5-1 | TGCGCCAGCAGCTTGGACAGGCCCTCGGGCGAGCAGTACTTC | CASSLDRPSGEQYF
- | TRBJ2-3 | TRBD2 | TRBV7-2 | TGTGCCAGCAGCTTAGAACTAGCGGGCACAGATACGCAGTATTTT | CASSLELAGTDTQYF
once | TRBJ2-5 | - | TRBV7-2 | TGTGCCAGCAGCCTTGTCATGGCTTTACAAGAGACCCAGTACTTC | CASSLVMALQETQYF
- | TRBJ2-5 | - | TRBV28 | TGTGCCAGCAGTTCTCGGAGGGGGCGTAGGGAGACCCAGTACTTC | CASSSRRGRRETQYF
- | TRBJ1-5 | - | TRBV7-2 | TGTGCCAGCAGCTTAGTAGGGAGTAATAGCAATCAGCCCCAGCATTTT | CASSLVGSNSNQPQHF
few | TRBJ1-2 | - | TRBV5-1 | TGCGCCAGCAGCCGTCAGACAGGAGACCTTTCCTATGGCTACCCCTTC | CASSRQTGDLSYGYPF
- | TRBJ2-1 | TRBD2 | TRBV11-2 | TGTGCCAGCAGCTTAGGAGCGGGAGGGTACAATGAGCAGTTCTTC | CASSLGAGGYNEQFF
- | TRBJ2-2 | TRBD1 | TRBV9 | TGTGCCAGCAGCGTAGATCCAGGGGGTGGCACCGGGGAGCTGTTTTTT | CASSVDPGGGTGELFF
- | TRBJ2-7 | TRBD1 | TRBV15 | TGTGCCACCAGCTGGGGGCGAGGGGGCCCCGAGCAGTACTTC | CATSWGRGGPEQYF
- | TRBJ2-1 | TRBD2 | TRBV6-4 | TGTGCCAGCAGTGGTAGCGGGGGGGAATACAATGAGCAGTTCTTC | CASSGSGGEYNEQFF
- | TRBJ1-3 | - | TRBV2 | TGTGCCAGCAGATCCGGGTCTCTCAACACCGGAAACACCATATATTTT | CASRSGSLNTGNTIYF
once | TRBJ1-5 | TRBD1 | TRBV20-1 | TGCAGCGGACAGGAGAATCAGCCCCAGCATTTT | CSGQENQPQHF
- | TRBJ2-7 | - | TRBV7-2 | TGTGCCAGCAGCGCAAAAGGATTGGAGAATCCCTACGAGCAGTACTTC | CASSAKGLENPYEQYF
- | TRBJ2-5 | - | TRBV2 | TGTGCCAGCAGTCTGAGGTCAGGGGGGAGACAAGAGACCCAGTACTTC | CASSLRSGGRQETQYF
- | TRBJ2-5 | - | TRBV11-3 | TGTGCCAGCAGCTTAGTTGGGGGCGGGTCGGAGCAGTACTTC | CASSLVGGGSEQYF
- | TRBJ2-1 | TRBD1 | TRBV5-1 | TGCGCCAGCAGCGACCCCGGGACAGACAATGAGCAGTTCTTC | CASSDPGTDNEQFF
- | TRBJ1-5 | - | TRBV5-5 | TGTGCCAGCAGCTTGGGGACAATTAATCAGCCCCAGCATTTT | CASSLGTINQPQHF
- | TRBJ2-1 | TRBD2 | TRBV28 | TGTGCCAGCAGTGGGACTAGCGGGATCGCCTACAATGAGCAGTTCTTC | CASSGTSGIAYNEQFF
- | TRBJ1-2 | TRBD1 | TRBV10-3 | TGTGCCATCAGTGACCCCGACAGGGCGGGGTACTATGGCTACACCTTC | CAISDPDRAGYYGYTF
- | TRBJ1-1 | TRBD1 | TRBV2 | TGTGCCAGCAGCAGGGACAGGAACACTGAAGCTTTCTTT | CASSRDRNTEAFF
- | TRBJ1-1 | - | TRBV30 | TGTGCCTGGAGTGTACGCCGGTGGGGACTGGAGCAAGCTTTCTTT | CAWSVRRWGLEQAFF
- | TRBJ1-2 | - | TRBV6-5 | TGTGCCAGCAGTTACGGGGCTGGCTACACCTTC | CASSYGAGYTF
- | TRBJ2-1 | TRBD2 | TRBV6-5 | TGTGCCAGCAGCCTTGAGACTAGCGGGAAGGGTGAGCAGTTCTTC | CASSLETSGKGEQFF
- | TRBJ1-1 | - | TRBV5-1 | TGCGCCAGCAGCTTGGGGGGGCCGGGCACTGAAGCTTTCTTT | CASSLGGPGTEAFF
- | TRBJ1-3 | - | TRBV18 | TGTGCCAGCTCACCGACAGATGAAAACACCATATATTTT | CASSPTDENTIYF
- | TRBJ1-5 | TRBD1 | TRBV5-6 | TGTGCCAGCAGCGGTAGAGGGGGCCGGGGGTTAAGGCAGCCCCAGCATTTT | CASSGRGGRGLRQPQHF
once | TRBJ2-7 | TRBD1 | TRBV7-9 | TGTGCCAGCAGCTTAAGGGGACAGGGTTACGAGCAGTACTTC | CASSLRGQGYEQYF
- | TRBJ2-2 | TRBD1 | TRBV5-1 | TGCGCCAGCAGCTGGACAGGGGCCAACACCGGGGAGCTGTTTTTT | CASSWTGANTGELFF
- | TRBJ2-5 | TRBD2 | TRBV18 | TGTGCCAGCTCACCGGGACTAGCAGGAGAGACCCAGTACTTC | CASSPGLAGETQYF
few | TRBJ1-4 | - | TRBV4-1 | TGCGCCAGCAGCCAAAATGAATACAGGGCTGGTGAAAAACTGTTTTTT | CASSQNEYRAGEKLFF
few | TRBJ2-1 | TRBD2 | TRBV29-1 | TGCAGCGTTGAGGATGAAACTAGCGGGAGTTTTTCAGGGGAGCAGTTCTTC | CSVEDETSGSFSGEQFF
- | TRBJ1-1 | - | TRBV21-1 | TGTGCCAGCAGCAAATCCAGGCCAGCTATGAACACTGAAGCTTTCTTT | CASSKSRPAMNTEAFF
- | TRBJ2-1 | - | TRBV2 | TGTGCCAGCAGTGAACAGAACCCGAACGACTACAATGAGCAGTTCTTC | CASSEQNPNDYNEQFF
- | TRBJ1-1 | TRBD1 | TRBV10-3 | TGTGCCATCACCCCGGGGGCAGGGGGGAACACTGAAGCTTTCTTT | CAITPGAGGNTEAFF
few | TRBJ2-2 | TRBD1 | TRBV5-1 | TGCGCCAGCCGGGACAGGGGGCCCGGGAACACCGGGGAGCTGTTTTTT | CASRDRGPGNTGELFF
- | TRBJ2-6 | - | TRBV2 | TGTGCCAGCAGTGAAGTTGGCACAGGGAGTGGGGCCAACGTCCTGACTTTC | CASSEVGTGSGANVLTF
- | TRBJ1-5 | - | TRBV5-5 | TGTGCCAGCAGCTTGGGACCAGGGAATTCGCAGCCCCAGCATTTT | CASSLGPGNSQPQHF
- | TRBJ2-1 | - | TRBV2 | TGTGCCAGCAAGCCAGCGTTACGACTAGATGAGCAGTTCTTC | CASKPALRLDEQFF